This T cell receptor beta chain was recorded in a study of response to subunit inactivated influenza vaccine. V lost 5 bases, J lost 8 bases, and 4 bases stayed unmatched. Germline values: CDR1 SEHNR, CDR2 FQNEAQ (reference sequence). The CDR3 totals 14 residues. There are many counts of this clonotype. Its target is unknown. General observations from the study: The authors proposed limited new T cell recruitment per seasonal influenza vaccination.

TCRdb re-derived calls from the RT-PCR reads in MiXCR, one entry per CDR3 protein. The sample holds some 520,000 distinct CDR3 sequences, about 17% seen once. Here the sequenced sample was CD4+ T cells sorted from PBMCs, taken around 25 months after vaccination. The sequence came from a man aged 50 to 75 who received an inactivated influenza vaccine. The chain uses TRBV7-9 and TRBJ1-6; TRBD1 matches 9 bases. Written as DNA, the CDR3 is TGTGCCAGCAGCAGACGACAGGGGGATTCACCCCTCCACTTT. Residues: CASSRRQGDSPLHF. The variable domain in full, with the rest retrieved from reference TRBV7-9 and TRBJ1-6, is DTGVSQNPRHKITKRGQNVTFRCDPISEHNRLYWYRQTLGQGPEFLTYFQNEAQLEKSRLLSDRFSAERPKGSFSTLEIQRTEQGDSAMYLCASSRRQGDSPLHFGNGTRLTVT.